This TCR beta chain was retrieved from a study of a mutant IDH1 vaccine in newly diagnosed glioma. Time point of the sample: week 47, end of study. The investigators gave 300 ug of mutant IDH1 20-mer peptide in each vaccine dose, together with topical imiquimod. In the case of this clone: The antigen is unknown.

V lost 3 bases and J lost 5, with 16 bases in between. Germline-derived CDR1 and CDR2 are SGHTA and FQGNSA. CDR3 length equals 15 residues. The table came from immunoSEQ multiplex PCR; TCRdb's copy has only in-frame clones and leaves some out. The top ten clones hold 5.2% of a sample with approximately 84,000 clones, 80% to 90% of them seen once. The sequences come from PBMCs, collected from a glioma patient whose treatment included an IDH1 peptide vaccine. The rearrangement uses TRBV7-2 and TRBJ1-1; possible D gene TRBD1, 5 bases. The receptor was isolated from a man aged 40-49 years with glioma. The DNA for the CDR3 is TGTGCCAGCAGCTTTAGCAGGCTACCAGGGACTGAAGCTTTCTTT. This encodes CASSFSRLPGTEAFF. Together with reference TRBV7-2 and TRBJ1-1, the CDR3 gives the full variable domain: GAGVSQSPSNKVTEKGKDVELRCDPISGHTALYWYRQSLGQGLEFLIYFQGNSAPDKSGLPSDRFSAERTGGSVSTLTIQRTQQEDSAVYLCASSFSRLPGTEAFFGQGTRLTVV.